This T cell receptor beta chain is from a study of tumor-infiltrating lymphocytes in localized non-small cell lung cancer. TCRdb's table, derived via immunoSEQ multiplex PCR, lists solely in-frame clones and lacks some. This sample carries over 10,000 clones, over 80% of them seen once, and the ten largest clones take around 12%. The CDR3 length is 15 residues. V lost 9 bases to trimming and J lost 4 bases; unmatched junction nucleotides: 13. Germline CDR1 and CDR2: MNHNY and SVGAGI (reference sequence). Sequenced input: uninvolved lung tissue not adjacent to the tumor. This clonotype originated in a human donor with non-small cell lung cancer. The chain employs TRBV6-6 and TRBJ2-3, with 7 bases aligning to TRBD1. CDR3 sequence: CASDGQAVTADTQYF. CDR3 nucleotides: TGTGCCAGTGACGGACAGGCGGTAACCGCAGATACGCAGTATTTT.